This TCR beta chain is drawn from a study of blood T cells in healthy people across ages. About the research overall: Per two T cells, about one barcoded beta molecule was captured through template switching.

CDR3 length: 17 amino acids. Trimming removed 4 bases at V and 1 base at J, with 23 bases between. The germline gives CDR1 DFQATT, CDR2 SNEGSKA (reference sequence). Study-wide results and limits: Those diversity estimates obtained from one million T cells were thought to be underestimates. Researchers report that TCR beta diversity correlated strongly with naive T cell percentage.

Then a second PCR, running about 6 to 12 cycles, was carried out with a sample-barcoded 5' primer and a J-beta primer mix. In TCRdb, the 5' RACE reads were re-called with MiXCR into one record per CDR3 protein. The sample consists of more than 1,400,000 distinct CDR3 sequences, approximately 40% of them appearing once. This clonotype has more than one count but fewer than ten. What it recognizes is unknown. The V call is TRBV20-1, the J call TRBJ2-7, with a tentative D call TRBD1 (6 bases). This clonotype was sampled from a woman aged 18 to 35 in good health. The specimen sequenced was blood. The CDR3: CSATPPVWDTKSYEQYF. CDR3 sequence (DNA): TGCAGTGCTACACCACCGGTTTGGGACACAAAATCCTACGAGCAGTACTTC.